This TCR beta chain comes out of a study of radiation and T cells in renal cell carcinoma. Germline V CDR1 and CDR2: SGHTA, FQGNSA. The CDR3 is 17 amino acids. Trimming at V came to 4 bases and at J to 6 bases, leaving 5 bases not matched to a gene. Time point: baseline pretreatment blood. Treatment indicated: 15 Gy SBRT to primary tumor, nephrectomy 4 weeks later. Assay used: immunoSEQ multiplex PCR; TCRdb lists only in-frame clones, some missing. Here the sample spans 110,000 to 150,000 clones, roughly 90% being singletons. The clonotype originates from a woman aged 50 to 60 with renal cell carcinoma. Source: blood, taken from a patient whose treatment included radiotherapy and nephrectomy. The V gene is TRBV7-2, the J gene TRBJ2-2; TRBD2 matches at 16 bases. CDR3 loop: CASSSPGLAGGSGELFF. CDR3 DNA sequence: TGTGCCAGCAGCTCCCCGGGACTAGCGGGGGGGTCCGGGGAGCTGTTTTTT.